These 23 T cell receptor beta chains were sequenced from one sample in a study of CD8 T cells in Susac syndrome (dated by TCRdb to the late 2010s). Libraries came from the immunoSEQ multiplex PCR assay. RNA was extracted using the RNeasy kit, and about 0.5 to 1 microgram was reverse transcribed with random hexamers. TCRdb reran the public reads through fastp at Q25 and MiXCR, keeping productive beta chains. Rows are combined by CDR3 protein, so each entry shows the most common genes and DNA. This sample holds roughly 190,000 distinct CDR3 sequences; approximately 94% were observed only once. 0.075% to 0.1% of the sample rests with the top ten. Sample: CD4+ T cells from PBMCs. The source of these receptors is a human donor with Susac syndrome.

The gene calls are TRBV12-3 or TRBV12-4 and TRBJ1-1, with a weak D call TRBD1 (5 bases). The CDR3 has 13 amino acids. V was pared by 4 bases and J by 7 bases, with 13 bases between. In DNA, the CDR3 is TGTGCCAGCAGTTGGACTCCGAGGGGTGAAGCTTTCTTT. This encodes CASSWTPRGEAFF.

This sequence joins TRBV6-5 and TRBJ1-1; D not certain. The V gene lost 2 bases and the J gene lost 3 bases, with 7 bases spanning the gap. Germline V CDR1 and CDR2: MNHEY, SVGAGI. This CDR3 comprises 13 residues. CDR3 loop: CASSYRSYTEAFF. The CDR3 region has the DNA TGTGCCAGCAGTTACAGGAGCTACACTGAAGCTTTCTTT.

The CDR3 sequence: CASSFVQGQGRRGGELFF. The CDR3 DNA is TGCGCCAGCAGCTTCGTTCAGGGACAGGGGCGTCGAGGCGGGGAGCTGTTTTTT. V usage is TRBV5-1 and J usage is TRBJ2-2; 10 bases line up with TRBD1. The CDR3 totals 18 residues. The germline V gene has CDR1 SGHRS and CDR2 YFSETQ. The V segment lost 2 bases and the J segment 7 bases; nucleotides outside the gene matches: 14.

The V and J genes are TRBV5-4 and TRBJ2-7; D may be TRBD1 or TRBD2 (5 bases each). V lost 4 bases to trimming and J lost 2 bases, with 13 bases between them. Germline V gene sequence: CDR1 SGHNT, CDR2 YYREEE (reference sequence). CDR3 length: 14 residues. The CDR3 DNA follows: TGTGCCAGCAGCAGGGACCCTTCACCCTACGAGCAGTACTTC. Translation: CASSRDPSPYEQYF.

The chain carries TRBV6-5 and TRBJ1-1; the D is unclear. The CDR3 contains 14 residues. Germline-derived CDR1 and CDR2 are MNHEY and SVGAGI. V lost 7 bases and J lost 1, with 13 bases in between. The CDR3: CASTPRVRNTEAFF. CDR3 bases: TGTGCCAGCACCCCGAGGGTGAGGAACACTGAAGCTTTCTTT.

The gene calls are TRBV5-4 and TRBJ2-2; TRBD2 matches at 7 bases. After removal of 1 base from V and 5 bases from J, the junction contained 5 bases not matched to a gene. Germline CDR1 reads SGHNT; CDR2 reads YYREEE (reference sequence). This CDR3 has 15 amino acids. In DNA form, the CDR3 reads TGTGCCAGCAGCTTGCCGAGCGGGGTAACCGGGGAGCTGTTTTTT. Encoded protein: CASSLPSGVTGELFF.

The J gene is TRBJ2-3, the V gene TRBV7-9; D is unresolved. CDR1 and CDR2 (germline): SEHNR, FQNEAQ (reference sequence). V was shortened by 5 bases and J by 6 bases, with 12 bases between the two germline ends. The CDR3 covers 13 residues. The CDR3 here is CASSPRPGDTQYF. In DNA, the CDR3 is TGTGCCAGCAGCCCCCGTCCGGGTGATACGCAGTATTTT.

J is TRBJ1-2 and V is TRBV4-2, with 8 bases identical to TRBD1. J gave up 3 bases and V 4 bases, and 7 bases lay outside the gene matches. The CDR3 runs 15 residues. Germline CDR1 and CDR2: LGHNA and YNFKEQ. CDR3 amino acids: CASSLLPDRDYGYTF. The CDR3 coding sequence is TGTGCCAGCAGCCTCCTACCGGACAGGGACTATGGCTACACCTTC.

This sequence joins TRBV7-8 and TRBJ2-5; 14 nucleotides align to TRBD2. This CDR3 comprises 18 residues. Germline V gene sequence: CDR1 SGHVS, CDR2 FQNEAQ. J gave up 5 bases and V 10 bases, and 18 bases lay outside the gene matches. CDR3 protein: CANPTQTSGGAFQETQYF. In nucleotides, the CDR3 is TGTGCCAACCCCACACAGACTAGCGGGGGGGCTTTTCAGGAGACCCAGTACTTC.

The V gene is TRBV30, the J gene TRBJ2-5; D may be TRBD1 (5 bases). CDR1 GTSNPN and CDR2 SVGIG come from the germline V gene (reference sequence). The CDR3 extends over 14 amino acids. The V end was cut by 0 bases, the J end by 2 bases, with 10 bases between. The CDR3 sequence is CAWSVGAGQETQYF. CDR3 nucleotide sequence: TGTGCCTGGAGTGTTGGGGCAGGGCAAGAGACCCAGTACTTC.

The chain has TRBV4-2 and TRBJ1-1; 7 positions agree with TRBD1. Germline CDR1 reads LGHNA; CDR2 reads YNFKEQ. V lost 2 bases, J lost 6 bases, and 6 bases stayed unmatched. This CDR3 spans 14 amino acids. The CDR3 here is CASSQTQGVAEAFF. The CDR3 region has the DNA TGTGCCAGCAGCCAAACCCAGGGGGTAGCTGAAGCTTTCTTT.

The rearrangement joins TRBV30 to TRBJ1-2, with TRBD1 matching over 7 bases. CDR1 is GTSNPN and CDR2 is SVGIG in the germline V gene (reference sequence). The CDR3 is 15 amino acids. With V trimmed by 0 bases and J by 8 bases, 12 bases remained unmatched. This chain's CDR3 is CAWSVNTGDSWGYTF. The CDR3 DNA reads TGTGCCTGGAGTGTCAACACCGGGGACAGCTGGGGCTACACCTTC. The variable domain in full, completed from reference TRBV30 and TRBJ1-2, reads SQTIHQWPATLVQPVGSPLSLECTVEGTSNPNLYWYRQAAGRGLQLLFYSVGIGQISSEVPQNLSASRPQDRQFILSSKKLLLSDSGFYLCAWSVNTGDSWGYTFGSGTRLTVV.

This clonotype has only one observation. This rearrangement joins TRBV12-3 or TRBV12-4 to TRBJ2-7; the D gene is possibly TRBD1 (6 bases). The length of the CDR3 is 14 residues. V was clipped by 5 bases and J by 0 bases, with 11 bases between them. The chain's CDR3 is CASSPGQTSYEQYF. DNA of the CDR3: TGTGCCAGCAGTCCTGGACAGACCTCCTACGAGCAGTACTTC.

This rearrangement joins TRBV7-2 to TRBJ1-2; TRBD1 is a possible D gene (6 bases). The CDR3 runs 15 residues. V lost 5 bases and J lost 3, with 16 bases in between. Germline V gives CDR1 SGHTA, CDR2 FQGNSA. CDR3 coding DNA: TGTGCCAGCAGCACAACCGCAGGGGCCGACTATGGCTACACCTTC. This encodes CASSTTAGADYGYTF.

This clonotype is a singleton in its sample. The rearrangement joins TRBV19 to TRBJ1-5, with D possibly being TRBD1 (6 bases). V lost 0 bases and J lost 5, with 14 bases in between. Germline CDR1 is LNHDA and CDR2 is SQIVND (reference sequence). There are 16 residues in the CDR3. The CDR3 DNA reads as TGTGCCAGTAGTATAGACCAGCCAGGGGAATATCAGCCCCAGCATTTT. Its protein is CASSIDQPGEYQPQHF.

V and J are TRBV29-1 and TRBJ2-5, with a tentative D call TRBD1 (6 bases). The CDR3 runs to 12 residues. The germline V gene encodes CDR1 SQVTM and CDR2 ANQGSEA. With 6 bases removed from V and 2 bases from J, the gap between germline ends came to 10 bases. The chain's CDR3 is CSVEQGQETQYF. CDR3 nucleotides: TGCAGCGTCGAACAGGGACAAGAGACCCAGTACTTC.

The gene calls are TRBV20-1 and TRBJ2-5; D might be TRBD1 (7 bases). Trimming removed 4 bases from V and 2 bases from J, with 11 bases in between. Germline CDR1 DFQATT, CDR2 SNEGSKA (reference sequence). The CDR3 spans 13 residues. The CDR3 DNA is TGCAGTGCTAAAGCAGGGGGGCAAGAGACCCAGTACTTC. Amino acids: CSAKAGGQETQYF.

V usage is TRBV30 and J usage is TRBJ2-7; D might be TRBD1 (6 bases). Trimming pared 4 bases from V and 0 bases from J, leaving 16 bases between. The CDR3 consists of 15 residues. Germline CDR1 GTSNPN, CDR2 SVGIG (reference sequence). This chain's CDR3 is CAWTEQGFSSYEQYF. The DNA of the CDR3 is TGTGCCTGGACCGAACAGGGTTTTAGCTCCTACGAGCAGTACTTC. The full variable domain, in which reference TRBV30 and TRBJ2-7 provide the parts outside the CDR3, is SQTIHQWPATLVQPVGSPLSLECTVEGTSNPNLYWYRQAAGRGLQLLFYSVGIGQISSEVPQNLSASRPQDRQFILSSKKLLLSDSGFYLCAWTEQGFSSYEQYFGPGTRLTVT.

With respect to this clonotype: The junction does not match germline at one end; this may be a read error. This chain uses TRBV7-7 with TRBJ2-5, with 8 bases aligning to TRBD2. CDR1 and CDR2 from the germline V gene are SSHAT and FNYEAQ (reference sequence). The CDR3 has 14 amino acids. In DNA, the CDR3 is TGTGCTAGCAGCTTAGCGGGGTACCAAGAGACCCAGTACTTC. Translated: CASSLAGYQETQYF.

The rearrangement links TRBV29-1 to TRBJ2-3, with a weak D call TRBD1 (6 bases). Per the germline V gene, CDR1 is SQVTM and CDR2 is ANQGSEA. The CDR3 runs to 13 residues. V dropped 8 bases and J dropped 0 bases, with 12 bases sitting between them. CDR3 protein: CSSLRGSTDTQYF. CDR3 coding DNA: TGCAGCTCCTTAAGGGGGAGCACAGATACGCAGTATTTT.

This rearrangement joins TRBV15 to TRBJ2-7, with D tentatively TRBD2 (7 bases). The V gene's germline CDR1 is LNHNV and CDR2 YYDKDF (reference sequence). The V and J ends lost 0 bases and 5 bases respectively, with 17 bases between them. There are 16 residues in the CDR3. CDR3 DNA: TGTGCCACCAGCAGAGATAATAGGGGGGGCCTGGACGAGCAGTACTTC. It translates to CATSRDNRGGLDEQYF.

This chain joins TRBV12-3 or TRBV12-4 and TRBJ2-3, with unresolved D. The CDR3 has 13 amino acids. Trimming pared 5 bases from V and 5 bases from J, leaving 11 bases between. DNA for the CDR3: TGTGCCAGCAGTCCAGGTGGGATAGATACGCAGTATTTT. It translates to CASSPGGIDTQYF.

The chain links TRBV5-6 to TRBJ2-7, with a possible D match to TRBD2 (5 bases). Per the germline V gene, CDR1 is SGHDT and CDR2 is YYEEEE. Trimming removed 4 bases at V and 2 bases at J, with 13 bases between. This CDR3 has 14 residues. CDR3 sequence reads: CASSPVDWTYEQYF. The DNA for the CDR3 is TGTGCCAGCAGCCCGGTGGACTGGACCTACGAGCAGTACTTC.